Given below is one T cell receptor beta chain in context. Trimming pared 5 bases from V and 3 bases from J, leaving 8 bases between. Germline CDR1 and CDR2: SGHTA and FQGNSA. The CDR3 spans 13 residues. These data come from a study of cytomegalovirus exposure and HLA in healthy donors. The PCR had 60 Vbeta and 13 Jbeta primers. Clones were read by immunoSEQ multiplex PCR, and TCRdb kept only the in-frame ones, dropping some. The data contain 75,000 to 90,000 clones, around 77% of them singletons. The rearrangement links TRBV7-2 to TRBJ1-5; D unresolved. This clonotype was sampled from a man between 50 and 59 years old in good health and CMV-seronegative. The material sequenced was PBMCs. Here the CDR3 DNA reads TGTGCCAGCAGCCCCCAGTACAATCAGCCCCAGCATTTT. Its translation is CASSPQYNQPQHF.